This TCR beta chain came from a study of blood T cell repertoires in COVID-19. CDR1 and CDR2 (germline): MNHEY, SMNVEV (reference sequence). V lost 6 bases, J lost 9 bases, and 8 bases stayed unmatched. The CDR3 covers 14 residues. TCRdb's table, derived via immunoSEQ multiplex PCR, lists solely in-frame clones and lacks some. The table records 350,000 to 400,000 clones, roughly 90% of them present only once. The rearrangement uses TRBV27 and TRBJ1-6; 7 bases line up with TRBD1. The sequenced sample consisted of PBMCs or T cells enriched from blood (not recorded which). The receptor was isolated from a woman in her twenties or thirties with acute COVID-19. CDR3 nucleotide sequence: TGTGCCAGCAGCTCTGACAGGGACACTTCACCCCTCCACTTT. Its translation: CASSSDRDTSPLHF.